This TCR beta chain was recovered during a study of cytomegalovirus exposure and HLA in healthy donors. The CDR3 contains 13 residues. Germline lookup yields CDR1 MNHNS and CDR2 SASEGT. Trimming left V 5 bases short and J 5 bases short, with 9 bases between. Primers for the PCR totalled 60 Vbeta and 13 Jbeta. The protocol was immunoSEQ multiplex PCR, while the TCRdb copy is restricted to in-frame clones and leaves out a portion. The sample includes about 150,000 clones, 80% to 90% of them seen just once. The specimen sequenced was PBMCs. The source is a woman aged 18-29 years in good health and CMV-seronegative. V and J are TRBV6-1 and TRBJ2-2; a possible D gene is TRBD2 (5 bases). CDR3 sequence: CASSRTGTGELFF. As DNA, the CDR3 is TGTGCCAGCAGTAGGACGGGGACCGGGGAGCTGTTTTTT.